These 13 T cell receptor beta chains came from one sample sequenced in a study of a mutant IDH1 vaccine in newly diagnosed glioma (dated by TCRdb to about 2021). The time point label on this specimen signifies: week 47, end of study. A 20-mer mutant IDH1 peptide at 300 micrograms in Montanide made up each vaccine dose, which was injected subcutaneously together with topical imiquimod. Libraries were made using the immunoSEQ multiplex PCR assay. In its TCRdb copy, this immuneACCESS table keeps in-frame sequences only and misses some clones. Where compared with another copy, unresolved V genes explain less than half of these, and the others have no known cause. The sample table lists fewer than 85,000 clones, approximately 80% of them with a count of one. 5% to 6.5% of the sample lies in the top ten. Their antigen targets remain unknown. Sequences were derived from PBMCs, sampled from a glioma patient whose treatment included an IDH1 peptide vaccine. The receptor set was obtained from a man between 40 and 49 years old with glioma.

The V and J genes are TRBV10-3 and TRBJ2-7; D uncertain. CDR1 and CDR2 from the germline V gene are ENHRY and SYGVKD. V was cut by 4 bases and J by 1 base, with 8 bases left in between. This CDR3 contains 13 residues. The CDR3 sequence: CAISADGSYEQYF. CDR3 DNA sequence: TGTGCCATCAGTGCGGACGGATCCTACGAGCAGTACTTC.

The V gene is TRBV5-4, the J gene TRBJ1-4, with 12 nucleotides matching TRBD1. This CDR3 has 18 residues. The trim removed 4 bases at V and 2 bases at J, leaving 9 bases unmatched. Germline V CDR1 and CDR2: SGHNT, YYREEE (reference sequence). CDR3 sequence reads: CASSHHRDRGRTNEKLFF. The CDR3 DNA follows: TGTGCCAGCAGCCACCACCGGGACAGGGGGCGGACTAATGAAAAACTGTTTTTT.

A few counts support this clone. This chain links TRBV19 with TRBJ1-2; no clear D gene. This CDR3 contains 13 residues. Trimming shortened V by 8 bases and J by 4 bases, and 14 bases separated the two germline ends. Germline CDR1 LNHDA, CDR2 SQIVND (reference sequence). The CDR3 sequence is CASRTLSLYGYTF. The CDR3 DNA reads TGTGCCAGTCGTACTCTTAGCCTCTATGGCTACACCTTC.

There are a few counts of this clone. The V and J genes are TRBV15 and TRBJ2-3; 9 bases are a match to TRBD2. Germline CDR1 reads LNHNV; CDR2 reads YYDKDF (reference sequence). V lost 4 bases and J lost 0; bases outside the gene matches: 5. CDR3 length: 16 amino acids. This CDR3 reads CATSMLAGPSTDTQYF. The CDR3 DNA follows: TGTGCCACCAGCATGCTAGCGGGGCCAAGCACAGATACGCAGTATTTT. The full variable domain, rest sourced from reference TRBV15 and TRBJ2-3, is DAMVIQNPRYQVTQFGKPVTLSCSQTLNHNVMYWYQQKSSQAPKLLFHYYDKDFNNEADTPDNFQSRRPNTSFCFLDIRSPGLGDTAMYLCATSMLAGPSTDTQYFGPGTRLTVL.

The CDR3, as DNA: TGTGCCAGCAGCCTAATGGGGGGAGCGACGGCCAGGGGTGGCTACACCTTC. It yields the protein CASSLMGGATARGGYTF. The chain recombines TRBV7-2 with TRBJ1-2; a possible D gene is TRBD1 (6 bases). V lost 5 bases and J 7 bases, leaving 26 bases between the germline ends. Germline V CDR1 and CDR2: SGHTA, FQGNSA. This CDR3 region has 17 residues.

This rearrangement joins TRBV19 to TRBJ1-2, with D unresolved. The germline V gene has CDR1 LNHDA and CDR2 SQIVND (reference sequence). This CDR3 has 13 amino acids. V gave up 3 bases and J gave up 7 bases, with 12 bases separating them. In DNA, the CDR3 is TGTGCCAGTAGTATTGCCCGAACGGGTGGCTACACCTTC. It translates to CASSIARTGGYTF.

The J gene is TRBJ2-1, the V gene TRBV18; D not resolved. Germline lookup yields CDR1 KGHSH and CDR2 LQKENI. V dropped 2 bases and J dropped 7 bases, with 21 bases sitting between them. This CDR3 has 17 amino acids. For the CDR3, the DNA is TGTGCCAGCTCACCATTAACGGCGGTGCACATGGGAAATGAGCAGTTCTTC. It yields the protein CASSPLTAVHMGNEQFF.

The table lists this clone with a count of one. This chain connects TRBV7-4 to TRBJ2-2; TRBD1 agrees at 9 bases. J gave up 1 base and V 5 bases, and 11 bases lay outside the gene matches. CDR1 SGHVT and CDR2 SQSDAQ come from the germline V gene. The CDR3 covers 18 residues. CDR3 loop: CASSPHSTGGENTGELFF. The CDR3 coding sequence is TGTGCCAGCAGCCCCCACTCAACAGGGGGCGAGAACACCGGGGAGCTGTTTTTT.

This clone was found a few times. This chain joins TRBV18 and TRBJ1-6, with D possibly being TRBD1 (5 bases). CDR1 is KGHSH and CDR2 is LQKENI in the germline V gene. V lost 4 bases to trimming and J lost 7 bases, with 14 bases between them. The length of the CDR3 is 15 residues. The CDR3 spells CASSLEAGKNSPLHF. The CDR3 nucleotides are TGTGCCAGCTCACTCGAGGCAGGGAAGAATTCACCCCTCCACTTT.

Comments on this clone: Lacking the conserved final phenylalanine or tryptophan, this CDR3 likely reflects a read error. It is unclear where the CDR3 begins or ends on the DNA, so no DNA is shown, and the CDR3 is as TCRdb lists it. This rearrangement joins TRBV18 to TRBJ2-7; no check of the table's D call, TRBD2, against the DNA was made. Germline values: CDR1 KGHSH, CDR2 LQKENI. The CDR3 is 12 residues long, ends included. CDR3: CASSPPGGPQLI.

The rearrangement uses TRBV25-1 and TRBJ1-1; TRBD1 aligns across 8 bases. V shed 6 bases and J 4 bases; nucleotides not matched to a gene: 10. CDR3 length: 15 amino acids. Germline CDR1 and CDR2: MGHDK and SYGVNS. The CDR3 sequence is CASRFRGLAGTEAFF. The CDR3 DNA follows: TGTGCCAGCAGGTTCAGGGGGCTCGCGGGCACTGAAGCTTTCTTT.

The V gene is TRBV10-3, the J gene TRBJ1-1, with D unresolved. Trimming stripped 8 bases from V and 0 bases from J, with 10 bases between. The CDR3 covers 13 residues. CDR1 ENHRY and CDR2 SYGVKD come from the germline V gene. The CDR3 loop reads CAISEVMNTEAFF. The CDR3 nucleotides are TGTGCCATCTCTGAGGTTATGAACACTGAAGCTTTCTTT.

The sample holds a few counts of this clone. The chain employs TRBV19 and TRBJ1-5; D is uncertain. CDR1 and CDR2 from the germline V gene are LNHDA and SQIVND (reference sequence). There are 13 residues in the CDR3. V lost 3 bases, J lost 4 bases, and 7 bases lay in between. The CDR3 region has the DNA TGTGCCAGTAGTATTGGGCAAAATCAGCCCCAGCATTTT. Its protein is CASSIGQNQPQHF. Supplemented by reference TRBV19 and TRBJ1-5, the full variable domain reads DGGITQSPKYLFRKEGQNVTLSCEQNLNHDAMYWYRQDPGQGLRLIYYSQIVNDFQKGDIAEGYSVSREKKESFPLTVTSAQKNPTAFYLCASSIGQNQPQHFGDGTRLSIL.